This TCR beta chain is from a study of siplizumab effects on memory and regulatory T cells. Study conclusions and caveats: Naive T cells appeared more varied than memory cells and looked like key alloresponse contributors.

TCRdb keeps only in-frame clones here, not all; method: immunoSEQ multiplex PCR. In the table there are over 85,000 clones, 85% to 95% of which are singletons. The CDR3 totals 16 residues. CDR1 SGHTS and CDR2 YDEGEE come from the germline V gene. Trimming took 0 bases from V and 5 from J; bases not matched to a gene: 7. Remarks on this clone: The antigen remains unidentified.

The genes are TRBV5-8 and TRBJ1-4, with 7 bases identical to TRBD1. Sample: non-Treg CD4+ T cells sorted from blood. This TCR came from a human donor in good health. The CDR3 spells CASSLGGTAWNEKLFF. CDR3 bases: TGTGCCAGCAGCTTGGGGGGGACAGCTTGGAATGAAAAACTGTTTTTT.